This is a list of T cell receptor beta chains from one sample in a study of T cell changes during pregnancy in multiple sclerosis. Only in-frame clones appear in the TCRdb table, and some are missing; sequencing was by immunoSEQ multiplex PCR. The top ten hold 6.2% of the sample, which has 100,000 to 150,000 clones, roughly 92% seen once. Here the sequenced sample was peripheral blood, taken before pregnancy. The receptors come from a female donor with multiple sclerosis, enrolled in a pregnancy study. Both conserved end residues are part of each CDR3. The D gene is left open where the match is weak. Rows may omit the clone size; those that give it use once, few, many or a size class.

v_call	clone_size	j_call	d_call	cdr3_nt	cdr3_aa
TRBV25-1	.	TRBJ1-2	.	TGTGCCAGCAGTGAATTAAAGGCGGAGACTTTAGACTATGGCTACACCTTC	CASSELKAETLDYGYTF
TRBV6-1	once	TRBJ1-1	.	TGTGCCAGCATGGACGGAGGGGCCCGCATTGAAGCTTTCTTT	CASMDGGARIEAFF
TRBV27	.	TRBJ2-2	.	TGTGCCAGCAGTTTAGCGGGCGGGGAGCTGTTTTTT	CASSLAGGELFF
TRBV6-1	.	TRBJ2-7	TRBD1	TGTGCCAGCAGTTCCAACAGGGGACCGTCCTACGAGCAGTACTTC	CASSSNRGPSYEQYF
TRBV5-6	.	TRBJ1-1	.	TGTGCCAGCAGCTTGGTGGCAGGGAGGATGAACACTGAAGCTTTCTTT	CASSLVAGRMNTEAFF
TRBV20-1	.	TRBJ1-1	.	TGCAGTGCAGGGGGGAACACTGAAGCTTTCTTT	CSAGGNTEAFF
TRBV13	.	TRBJ1-1	TRBD1	TGTGCCAGCAGCGCCGCTCTCCGGGACAGGGGAAGAATCACTGAAGCTTTCTTT	CASSAALRDRGRITEAFF
TRBV11-3	.	TRBJ2-1	TRBD2	TGTGCCAGCAGCTCTTCAGGCGTTTGGGGGGGTCCCTACAATGAGCAGTTCTTC	CASSSSGVWGGPYNEQFF
TRBV7-8	.	TRBJ1-5	.	TGTGCCAGCAGCTTAGTGGCCGATAGCAATCAGCCCCAGCATTTT	CASSLVADSNQPQHF
TRBV29-1	.	TRBJ2-2	TRBD1	TGCAGCGTAAAAGACAGGGGGGGGGCCGGGGAGCTGTTTTTT	CSVKDRGGAGELFF
TRBV15	once	TRBJ2-2	TRBD1	TGTGCCACCAGCAGAGGGACCGGGACAGGCCCCGGGGAGCTGTTTTTT	CATSRGTGTGPGELFF
TRBV7-8	few	TRBJ1-6	.	TGTGCCAGCAGCTTCCTCAATGAGACAGATTCACCCCTCCACTTT	CASSFLNETDSPLHF
TRBV7-9	.	TRBJ2-2	TRBD2	TGTGCCAGCAGCCCAGGGACTAGCGGGAGAGGCCGAGACACCGGGGAGCTGTTTTTT	CASSPGTSGRGRDTGELFF
TRBV7-9	.	TRBJ2-1	.	TGTGCCAGCAGCTTCCCAGGGGAGCAGTTCTTC	CASSFPGEQFF
TRBV7-4	few	TRBJ2-7	.	TGTGCCAGCAGCTTAGGCCGTCTAGCGCCATACGAGCAGTACTTC	CASSLGRLAPYEQYF
TRBV27	.	TRBJ2-3	TRBD2	TGTGCCAGCAGTCCTTCTCATTCCATAGCGGGAGGCGGGGATACGCAGTATTTT	CASSPSHSIAGGGDTQYF
TRBV7-6	.	TRBJ2-1	TRBD2	TGTGCCAGCAGCTTTAGGACTAGCGGATACAATGAGCAGTTCTTC	CASSFRTSGYNEQFF
TRBV19	.	TRBJ1-1	.	TGTGCCAGTAGTATTACCAGGGGAACTGAAGCTTTCTTT	CASSITRGTEAFF
TRBV29-1	.	TRBJ2-5	.	TGCAGCGTCCCCCTTTTAAGCGAGACCCAGTACTTC	CSVPLLSETQYF
TRBV19	.	TRBJ2-5	TRBD2	TGTGCCAGTAGTATCACCGGACTAGGGACCCAGTACTTC	CASSITGLGTQYF
TRBV5-1	.	TRBJ1-2	TRBD1	TGCGCCAGCAGCTTGGATGGGACAGCCTACTATGGCTACACCTTC	CASSLDGTAYYGYTF
TRBV5-6	.	TRBJ1-2	TRBD1	TGTGCCAGCCGTTTGGGACAGCCGGGGGGTGGCTACACCTTC	CASRLGQPGGGYTF
TRBV27	few	TRBJ2-2	.	TGTGCCAGCAGTTCGTCCACCGGGGAGCTGTTTTTT	CASSSSTGELFF
TRBV29-1	.	TRBJ2-2	.	TGCAGCGTTGAGACAGGGAACACCGGGGAGCTGTTTTTT	CSVETGNTGELFF
TRBV19	.	TRBJ2-3	.	TGTGCCAGTAGTATGGGGGGGCCGGTCACAGATACGCAGTATTTT	CASSMGGPVTDTQYF
TRBV7-9	.	TRBJ2-7	.	TGTGCCAGCAGCCGAGAGTACGAGCAGTACTTC	CASSREYEQYF
TRBV11-2	once	TRBJ2-2	TRBD2	TGTGCCAGCAGCTTAGAACTAGCGGGAGACGGGGAGCTGTTTTTT	CASSLELAGDGELFF
TRBV6-6	.	TRBJ1-5	.	TGTGCCAGCAGTTACTCGTCCAGTCGCAATCAGCCCCAGCATTTT	CASSYSSSRNQPQHF
TRBV19	.	TRBJ1-6	.	TGTGCCAGTAGTTTGTCGTCTTTTAATTCACCCCTCCACTTT	CASSLSSFNSPLHF
TRBV6-4	.	TRBJ2-7	TRBD2	TGTGCCAGCAGCGTGATAGCGGGGAGCTCCTACGAGCAGTACTTC	CASSVIAGSSYEQYF
TRBV10-3	.	TRBJ1-3	.	TGTGCCATCAGTGTGACCAGACTGGGCTCTGGAAACACCATATATTTT	CAISVTRLGSGNTIYF
TRBV5-1	.	TRBJ1-1	TRBD1	TGCGCCAGCAGCTACACAGGGGGGGACACTGAAGCTTTCTTT	CASSYTGGDTEAFF
TRBV19	.	TRBJ2-7	TRBD1	TGTGCCAGTAGTAACAGGGGGCAATACGAGCAGTACTTC	CASSNRGQYEQYF
TRBV28	.	TRBJ1-3	.	TGTGCCAGCAGCCGCGATCAAGCTAGTGGAAACACCATATATTTT	CASSRDQASGNTIYF
TRBV10-1	few	TRBJ1-1	TRBD1	TGCGCCAGCCGGACAGGAGCAAACACTGAAGCTTTCTTT	CASRTGANTEAFF
TRBV6-6	.	TRBJ2-7	.	TGTGCCAGCAGTTACTCCAGCGGGTCCTACGAGCAGTACTTC	CASSYSSGSYEQYF
TRBV9	.	TRBJ2-7	TRBD2	TGTGCCAGCAGCGCCGGGGGGACTAGCAGCTACGAGCAGTACTTC	CASSAGGTSSYEQYF
TRBV2	.	TRBJ2-5	.	TGTGCCAGCATTCCGGCAAGCGGGTGGGCGGGGACCCAGTACTTC	CASIPASGWAGTQYF